The next 26 T cell receptor beta chains were all read from a single sample in a study of T cell responses to AZD1222 COVID-19 vaccine. Some clones are missing from TCRdb's copy, which holds only in-frame ones; the method was immunoSEQ multiplex PCR. The sample carries roughly 110,000 clones, under 95% recorded once. Sequencing used peripheral blood, obtained 28 days after the second AZD1222 dose. Source of these receptors: an adult who received the AZD1222 COVID-19 vaccine.

In DNA, the CDR3 is TGTGCCAGCAGCTTAGTAGGATACAATTACGAGCAGTACTTC. It translates to CASSLVGYNYEQYF. The V call is TRBV7-8, the J call TRBJ2-7; D is uncertain. V lost 1 base to trimming and J lost 4 bases, with 11 bases between them. The CDR3 extends over 14 amino acids. CDR1 is SGHVS and CDR2 is FQNEAQ in the germline V gene. The full variable domain, its missing parts supplied by reference TRBV7-8 and TRBJ2-7, is GAGVSQSPRYKVAKRGQDVALRCDPISGHVSLFWYQQALGQGPEFLTYFQNEAQLDKSGLPSDRFFAERPEGSVSTLKIQRTQQEDSAVYLCASSLVGYNYEQYFGPGTRLTVT.

In nucleotides, the CDR3 is TGTGCCTGGAGTGGGCGGTGGGGTGGCTACACCTTC. Protein: CAWSGRWGGYTF. The chain has TRBV30 and TRBJ1-2; no definite D call. V was pared by 1 base and J by 7 bases, with 10 bases between. Germline CDR1 reads GTSNPN; CDR2 reads SVGIG (reference sequence). The CDR3 runs to 12 residues.

The chain carries TRBV19 and TRBJ2-7; 7 positions agree with TRBD1. The CDR3 is 14 amino acids. With V trimmed by 9 bases and J by 2 bases, 10 bases remained unmatched. Germline V gene sequence: CDR1 LNHDA, CDR2 SQIVND (reference sequence). The CDR3 DNA reads TGTGCCAGCAAAGACAGGGATCCCCCCTACGAGCAGTACTTC. This codes for CASKDRDPPYEQYF.

The chain couples TRBV6-5 to TRBJ2-2; D is undetermined. The CDR3 is 14 amino acids. V was clipped by 6 bases and J by 3 bases, with 11 bases between them. Per the germline V gene, CDR1 is MNHEY and CDR2 is SVGAGI. Written as DNA, the CDR3 is TGTGCCAGCAGATTACGGAGAGACACCGGGGAGCTGTTTTTT. Encoded protein: CASRLRRDTGELFF.

The rearrangement joins TRBV10-3 to TRBJ2-7; D possibly uses TRBD1 or TRBD2 (6 bases each). This CDR3 is built from 13 residues. The V and J ends lost 4 bases and 6 bases respectively, with 13 bases between them. The germline V gene encodes CDR1 ENHRY and CDR2 SYGVKD. CDR3: CAISGTQGGEQYF. The DNA for the CDR3 is TGTGCCATCAGTGGGACACAGGGAGGCGAGCAGTACTTC.

The chain is built from TRBV28 and TRBJ1-5, with 9 bases aligning to TRBD1. With 5 bases clipped from V and 5 bases from J, the junction kept 10 bases outside the gene matches. From germline, CDR1 is MDHEN and CDR2 SYDVKM. This CDR3 is 16 amino acids long. CDR3 sequence: CASSGPGQGLDQPQHF. CDR3 coding DNA: TGTGCCAGCAGTGGACCGGGACAGGGTCTCGATCAGCCCCAGCATTTT. The full variable domain, its missing parts supplied by reference TRBV28 and TRBJ1-5, is DVKVTQSSRYLVKRTGEKVFLECVQDMDHENMFWYRQDPGLGLRLIYFSYDVKMKEKGDIPEGYSVSREKKERFSLILESASTNQTSMYLCASSGPGQGLDQPQHFGDGTRLSIL.

V usage is TRBV19 and J usage is TRBJ2-7; no reliable D call. The germline V gene has CDR1 LNHDA and CDR2 SQIVND (reference sequence). The V end lost 4 bases, the J end lost 2 bases, and 18 bases lay between the germline ends. This CDR3 spans 16 amino acids. CDR3 residues: CASSNPLVVPPYEQYF. Written as DNA, the CDR3 is TGTGCCAGTAGTAACCCTCTAGTGGTCCCTCCCTACGAGCAGTACTTC.

J is TRBJ1-2 and V is TRBV25-1; D is uncertain. The CDR3 consists of 16 residues. Trimming cost V 0 bases and J 6 bases, with 17 bases left between them. The germline V gene has CDR1 MGHDK and CDR2 SYGVNS. The CDR3 is CASSEYGDWDFDGYTF. As DNA, the CDR3 is TGTGCCAGCAGTGAATATGGTGACTGGGATTTCGATGGCTACACCTTC.

The chain has TRBV7-2 and TRBJ2-1; weak D call: TRBD1 (5 bases). Germline-derived CDR1 and CDR2 are SGHTA and FQGNSA. The CDR3 contains 13 residues. The V end was cut by 1 base, the J end by 7 bases, with 8 bases between. CDR3 sequence: CASSLGGENEQFF. The CDR3 nucleotides are TGTGCCAGCAGCTTAGGGGGCGAGAATGAGCAGTTCTTC.

V usage is TRBV7-2 and J usage is TRBJ2-7; 8 bases match TRBD2. Germline loops: CDR1 SGHTA, CDR2 FQGNSA. The CDR3 covers 15 residues. V shed 10 bases, J shed 3 bases, and the junction held 14 bases outside the gene matches. The CDR3 DNA sequence: TGTGCCATCGGGGGGGTAGACCTATTTGGCTACGAGCAGTACTTC. Amino acids: CAIGGVDLFGYEQYF.

The rearrangement links TRBV25-1 to TRBJ2-7; 11 bases fit TRBD1. The V segment lost 4 bases and the J segment 6 bases; nucleotides outside the gene matches: 5. There are 14 residues in the CDR3. Germline-derived CDR1 and CDR2 are MGHDK and SYGVNS. The CDR3 sequence: CASSAGQGAFEQYF. The CDR3, as DNA: TGTGCCAGCAGTGCAGGACAGGGGGCATTCGAGCAGTACTTC.

The chain carries TRBV19 and TRBJ2-5; TRBD1 matches 7 bases. V lost 1 base and J lost 2; bases outside the gene matches: 4. From germline, CDR1 is LNHDA and CDR2 SQIVND (reference sequence). CDR3 length: 15 residues. The CDR3 sequence: CASSIGQGVQETQYF. In DNA, the CDR3 is TGTGCCAGTAGTATAGGGCAGGGGGTACAAGAGACCCAGTACTTC.

CDR3 nucleotide sequence: TGTGCCAGCAGCTTAGCTCCAGGGTGGACTGAAGCTTTCTTT. Residues: CASSLAPGWTEAFF. The genes are TRBV7-2 and TRBJ1-1; possible D gene TRBD1, 5 bases. V shed 0 bases and J shed 5 bases, with 10 bases lying between them. The germline V gene encodes CDR1 SGHTA and CDR2 FQGNSA. CDR3 length: 14 residues.

This chain uses TRBV7-6 with TRBJ2-2; 9 nucleotides agree with TRBD2. The V and J ends lost 5 bases and 6 bases, in that order; junction bases with no gene match: 10. CDR3 length: 16 residues. Germline V gene lookup returns CDR1 SGHVS and CDR2 FNYEAQ. CDR3 amino acids: CASSPDGTSPSGELFF. The DNA of the CDR3 is TGTGCCAGCAGCCCGGACGGGACTAGCCCATCCGGGGAGCTGTTTTTT.

This clone was seen once. The gene calls are TRBV5-5 and TRBJ2-1; 8 bases align to TRBD2. CDR3 length: 18 residues. From germline, CDR1 is SGHKS and CDR2 YYEKEE (reference sequence). The V segment lost 4 bases and the J segment 0 bases; nucleotides outside the gene matches: 12. The CDR3 DNA sequence: TGTGCCAGCAGCCAAGGAGTAAGGAGCGGGAGCTCCTACAATGAGCAGTTCTTC. Its translation: CASSQGVRSGSSYNEQFF. Full variable domain (outside the CDR3, taken from reference TRBV5-5 and TRBJ2-1): DAGVTQSPTHLIKTRGQQVTLRCSPISGHKSVSWYQQVLGQGPQFIFQYYEKEERGRGNFPDRFSARQFPNYSSELNVNALLLGDSALYLCASSQGVRSGSSYNEQFFGPGTRLTVL.

The chain joins TRBV4-1 to TRBJ1-1; no definite D call. Germline CDR1 MGHRA, CDR2 YSYEKL. V was trimmed by 0 bases and J by 0 bases, leaving 11 bases between them. The CDR3 has 16 residues. CDR3 bases: TGCGCCAGCAGCCAAGAGTGGACGCTGATGAACACTGAAGCTTTCTTT. Amino acid sequence: CASSQEWTLMNTEAFF.

The genes are TRBV6-5 and TRBJ2-2; 12 bases are shared with TRBD2. This CDR3 comprises 15 residues. CDR1 is MNHEY, CDR2 SVGAGI, per germline. V lost 8 bases, J lost 2 bases, and 3 bases stayed unmatched. CDR3 loop: CASRGLAGNTGELFF. DNA for the CDR3: TGTGCCAGCCGGGGACTAGCGGGCAACACCGGGGAGCTGTTTTTT.

V usage is TRBV4-3 and J usage is TRBJ2-7; 8 bases map to TRBD2. The germline gives CDR1 LGHNA, CDR2 YSLEER. V was clipped by 1 base and J by 3 bases; unmatched bases: 8. This CDR3 has 16 amino acids. The CDR3 nucleotides read TGCGCCAGCAGCCAAGTCTCCGGGACTAGTCGCTACGAGCAGTACTTC. This gives the protein CASSQVSGTSRYEQYF.

The chain recombines TRBV27 with TRBJ2-1; TRBD2 agrees at 13 bases. V shed 6 bases, J shed 3 bases, and the junction held 5 bases outside the gene matches. The CDR3 spans 16 residues. In germline, CDR1 is MNHEY, CDR2 SMNVEV (reference sequence). CDR3 DNA: TGTGCCAGCAGAACACTAGCGGGGGGGTTCTACAATGAGCAGTTCTTC. Translating gives CASRTLAGGFYNEQFF.

The chain is built from TRBV18 and TRBJ1-2; D call uncertain. Germline V gives CDR1 KGHSH, CDR2 LQKENI. Trimming removed 2 bases at V and 8 bases at J, with 15 bases between. This CDR3 spans 14 amino acids. CDR3 loop: CASSPTPWEGGYTF. The CDR3 bases are TGTGCCAGCTCACCAACTCCCTGGGAAGGGGGCTACACCTTC.

The chain uses TRBV11-2 and TRBJ2-7; no clear D. Germline-derived CDR1 and CDR2 are SGHAT and FQNNGV. The length of the CDR3 is 12 residues. Trimming cost V 3 bases and J 5 bases, with 8 bases left between them. Here the CDR3 reads CASSFADHEQYF. Written as DNA, the CDR3 is TGTGCCAGCAGCTTTGCGGACCACGAGCAGTACTTC.

As regards this clone: The identical CDR3 is also encoded by other nucleotide sequences in the sample. V gene TRBV5-1 combines with J gene TRBJ1-1; D perhaps matches TRBD1 (5 bases). Germline assignment: CDR1 SGHRS and CDR2 YFSETQ. V was cut by 4 bases and J by 2 bases, with 12 bases left in between. The CDR3 has 14 residues. The CDR3 sequence is CASSSGTLNTEAFF. The CDR3 DNA follows: TGCGCCAGCAGCAGCGGGACCCTAAACACTGAAGCTTTCTTT.

V is TRBV20-1 and J is TRBJ2-3; TRBD2 might be the D (5 bases). The CDR3 sequence is 11 residues long. CDR1 DFQATT and CDR2 SNEGSKA come from the germline V gene (reference sequence). CDR3 sequence reads: CGLIGTDTQYF. DNA for the CDR3: TGCGGACTTATCGGCACAGATACGCAGTATTTT.

The chain couples TRBV27 to TRBJ1-2; TRBD1 matches at 7 bases. Germline V lookup: CDR1 MNHEY, CDR2 SMNVEV (reference sequence). This CDR3 contains 14 residues. V shed 5 bases, J shed 8 bases, and the junction held 11 bases outside the gene matches. The CDR3 DNA follows: TGTGCCAGCAGTGTACAGGGGCGGACTAGCGGCTACACCTTC. Translated: CASSVQGRTSGYTF.

This clone was recorded once. The V gene is TRBV10-1, the J gene TRBJ1-5; D is unresolved. Germline V gene data show CDR1 as WNHNN and CDR2 as SYGVQD (reference sequence). The CDR3 is 13 amino acids. Deletions cut 9 bases from V and 0 bases from J, with 9 bases between. The CDR3 nucleotides read TGCGCCAGTAGTTGGGATAGCAATCAGCCCCAGCATTTT. Protein product: CASSWDSNQPQHF.

The chain uses TRBV2 and TRBJ2-1; 8 bases match TRBD1. Trimming took 4 bases from V and 0 from J; bases not matched to a gene: 5. The V gene's germline CDR1 is SNHLY and CDR2 FYNNEI. The length of the CDR3 is 16 residues. The chain's CDR3 is CASSGQGPSSYNEQFF. The CDR3 DNA is TGTGCCAGCAGTGGACAGGGGCCGAGCTCCTACAATGAGCAGTTCTTC.